A single T cell receptor (beta chain) is shown here with its context. Its binding antigen is unknown. Within one base of it there is no much larger clone, and no base qualities were kept. The sample originates from a study of blood T cell repertoires in COVID-19 (TCRdb year 2020). Turning to the overall study: The collaborator samples originated in the United States, Italy and Spain and spanned the acute and convalescent phases of COVID-19. The prospective study material was composed of cDNA or gDNA derived from T cells, B-cell-depleted T cells, or PBMCs. Deeply sampled blood TCRbeta repertoires from subjects exposed to, actively infected with, or recovered from COVID-19 were included in the dataset. The repertoires were released in a freely available public database meant as a resource for research on the immune response to SARS-CoV-2. The samples were drawn from two sources: the first 160 participants of the ongoing ImmuneRACE study, and 1,254 subjects contributed by 6 global collaborators. Sample metadata almost always included a de-identified subject ID, COVID-19 status, age in years and sex. Where HLA class I and class II types were available, the types were taken from metadata supplied by the sample provider, not from assay-based typing. Paper-wide results and their limitations: Clinical and demographic metadata were provided uncurated, with the amount varying by source and participant.

The immunoSEQ Assay, a bias-controlled multiplex PCR, was used to amplify TCRbeta CDR3 regions from genomic DNA. The original pipeline was this. The number of nucleated cells in each sample was estimated by amplification of reference gene primers within the assay. To quantify the absolute abundance of each unique TCRbeta CDR3 rearrangement, sequence reads were collapsed and filtered. Productive Simpson clonality was computed per sample as the square root of Simpson's diversity index over productive rearrangements. TCRdb took this table from immuneACCESS and kept in-frame rearrangements with V and J called. Such tables lack part of the clones; where checked against another copy, unresolved V genes explain under half of the gap, and the rest is unexplained. V and J calls and clone size come straight from that table; D and trimming were deduced from the DNA. Recorded for this sample are about 160,000 clones; approximately 88% of them occurred a single time. The top ten clones comprise around 10% of the sample.

The germline V gene encodes CDR1 SGHAT and CDR2 FQDESV (reference sequence). The CDR3 numbers 16 residues from cysteine through phenylalanine. The CDR3 DNA has 48 bases and is translated from base 1. Trimming accounts for 5 bases at V and 5 bases at J, while the number of junction bases matched to no gene is 11. Each collaborating institution followed its own protocols to collect whole blood in K2EDTA tubes. For TCRbeta analysis, collaborators shipped samples as frozen whole blood, isolated PBMCs, or DNA extracted from either of those sample types. Sequenced input: peripheral blood. This clonotype was sampled from an elderly woman with active or convalescent COVID-19. The rearrangement combines TRBV11-1 with TRBJ1-3, with 8 junctional bases fitting TRBD1. CDR3 region: CASSDITGGFRNTIYF. The DNA is as follows: TGTGCCAGCAGCGACATTACAGGGGGATTTCGAAACACCATATATTTT.